The T cell receptor beta chain under discussion was sequenced for a study of T cell responses to AZD1222 COVID-19 vaccine. Libraries were prepared by immunoSEQ multiplex PCR; TCRdb keeps only in-frame clonotypes and omits some of them. The repertoire consists of fewer than 200,000 clones, with just over 85% occurring once and the leading ten covering around a tenth. The V end was cut by 8 bases, the J end by 0 bases, with 19 bases between. The CDR3 length is 17 residues. The V gene's germline CDR1 is LNHDA and CDR2 SQIVND (reference sequence). V is TRBV19 and J is TRBJ1-4; no clear D gene. The sample in question was peripheral blood, obtained 28 days after the second AZD1222 dose. The origin of this receptor is an adult who received the AZD1222 COVID-19 vaccine. CDR3 residues: CASGNRAPGATNEKLFF. The CDR3 DNA sequence: TGTGCCAGTGGCAACCGGGCCCCCGGGGCAACTAATGAAAAACTGTTTTTT.